The rows below give T cell receptor beta chains drawn from one sample of a study of CD8 T cells in ankylosing spondylitis. TCRdb ran MiXCR on the 5' RACE reads and lists one entry per CDR3 protein. In the table there are around 130,000 distinct CDR3 sequences, roughly 18% of which are singletons. Sequenced input: blood, either unsorted or a sorted T cell fraction (not recorded which). The source of these receptors is a male donor with ankylosing spondylitis. The CDR3 runs from the conserved cysteine through the conserved F or W. D genes are given only for firm matches. Clone size, where shown, is once, few, many, or a class for clones that have expanded.

.,once,TRBJ1-2,TRBV14,TGTGCCAGCAGCCAACTTGAGACCTATGGCTACACCTTC,CASSQLETYGYTF
.,.,TRBJ2-3,TRBV25-1,TGTGCCAGCAGTGAATCTATCAACCCAGTCACAGATACGCAGTATTTT,CASSESINPVTDTQYF
TRBD2,.,TRBJ2-1,TRBV3-1,TGTGCCAGCAGCCAAGCGTCAAGCGGGAGGGCCTATGAGCAGTTCTTC,CASSQASSGRAYEQFF
TRBD1,few,TRBJ1-3,TRBV5-1,TGCGCCAGCAGCTTATCGGACAGGGGATTTGGTTCTGGAAACACCATATATTTT,CASSLSDRGFGSGNTIYF
.,.,TRBJ1-1,TRBV7-8,TGTGCCAGCAGCTTGATCGCAGGGTCCATGAACACTGAAGCTTTCTTT,CASSLIAGSMNTEAFF
.,.,TRBJ2-7,TRBV7-6,TGTGCCAGCAGTTTAGCGTACAATTCCTACGAGCAGTACTTC,CASSLAYNSYEQYF
.,few,TRBJ2-1,TRBV5-1,TGCGCCAGCAGCTTGTACGGCGGGATGTACAATGAGCAGTTCTTC,CASSLYGGMYNEQFF
.,few,TRBJ2-2,TRBV7-9,TGTGCCAGCAGAATGACCACCACCGGGGAGCTGTTTTTT,CASRMTTTGELFF
.,few,TRBJ1-1,TRBV27,TGTGCCAGCAGCACCCGGGGAGAAGGCTACACTGAAGCTTTCTTT,CASSTRGEGYTEAFF
.,.,TRBJ1-3,TRBV5-1,TGCGCCAGCACCTCAGGAGACTCTGGAAACACCATATATTTT,CASTSGDSGNTIYF
.,few,TRBJ2-5,TRBV12-3/TRBV12-4,TGTGCCAGCACCGCCCCCGGGACTTGGGAGACCCAGTACTTC,CASTAPGTWETQYF
TRBD2,.,TRBJ2-3,TRBV9,TGTGCCAGCAGCGGGGGACTAGCGGCATTCCACACAGATACGCAGTATTTT,CASSGGLAAFHTDTQYF
.,.,TRBJ2-7,TRBV5-4,TGTGCCAGCAGCTTGGGCGGGACCTCCTACGAGCAGTACTTC,CASSLGGTSYEQYF